This TCR beta chain originates from a study of blood T cell repertoires in COVID-19. As for the study in general: From T cells, B-cell-depleted T cells, or PBMCs came the material, which was cDNA or gDNA.

Source study methods: By means of reference gene primer amplification, nucleated cell counts were estimated. TCRdb's copy holds only in-frame clones and misses some; the assay was immunoSEQ multiplex PCR. V and J calls and clone size follow that table, whereas D and trimming were derived from the DNA. This table has some 350,000 clones, about 89% appearing once. The cohort comprised adults aged about 18 to 89 years residing in approximately 25 US areas. Among Cohort 3 donors, those recovered had two negative PCRs, clearance, or symptom resolution. The germline V gene encodes CDR1 LNHDA and CDR2 SQIVND (reference sequence). Trimming shortened V by 7 bases and J by 1 base, and 10 bases separated the two germline ends. CDR3 length equals 14 residues.

The clonotype comes from a woman under 40 who had recovered from COVID-19. This chain joins TRBV19 and TRBJ2-2; no clear D. Sequencing was done on a sample of PBMCs or T cells enriched from blood (not recorded which). DNA for the CDR3: TGTGCCAGTAAAAAGGAGCTGAACACCGGGGAGCTGTTTTTT. Translated, it gives CASKKELNTGELFF.